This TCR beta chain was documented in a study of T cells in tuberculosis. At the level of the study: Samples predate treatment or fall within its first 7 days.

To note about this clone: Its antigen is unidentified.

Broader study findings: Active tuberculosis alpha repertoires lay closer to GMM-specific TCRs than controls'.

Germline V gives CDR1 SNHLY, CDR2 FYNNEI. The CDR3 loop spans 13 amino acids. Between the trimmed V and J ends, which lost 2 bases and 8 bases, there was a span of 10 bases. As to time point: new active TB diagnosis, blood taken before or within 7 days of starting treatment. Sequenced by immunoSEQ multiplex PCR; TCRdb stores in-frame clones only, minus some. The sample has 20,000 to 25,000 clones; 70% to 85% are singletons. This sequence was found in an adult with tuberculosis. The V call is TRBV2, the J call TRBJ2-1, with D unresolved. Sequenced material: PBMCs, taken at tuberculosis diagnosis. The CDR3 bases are TGTGCCAGCAGTGAACTAGTCATCTATGAGCAGTTCTTC. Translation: CASSELVIYEQFF.